This TCR beta chain was recovered during a study of T cell responses to AZD1222 COVID-19 vaccine. Findings and limits, study-wide: Females made up more of the donors, who were largely white British, and clonal diversity may have come out too low.

The CDR3 covers 14 residues. V lost 0 bases, J lost 7 bases, and 2 bases stayed unmatched. Per the germline V gene, CDR1 is SGDLS and CDR2 is YYNGEE. Points on this clone: As yet, its antigen is unknown.

Libraries were prepared by immunoSEQ multiplex PCR; TCRdb keeps only in-frame clonotypes and omits some of them. The profile shows some 200,000 clones, roughly 93% of them singletons. The specimen was peripheral blood, collected on day 0 of AZD1222 vaccination. The V gene is TRBV9, the J gene TRBJ2-2, with TRBD1 identical over 8 bases. The sequence was collected from an adult in good health. CDR3 loop: CASSVAGGFGELFF. CDR3 DNA sequence: TGTGCCAGCAGCGTAGCAGGGGGCTTCGGGGAGCTGTTTTTT.